These T cell receptor beta chains were read from a single sample in a study of T-cell reconstitution after alpha-beta-depleted transplantation in children. MiXCR was run by TCRdb on the PCR reads, yielding one entry per CDR3 protein. Among around 370,000 distinct CDR3 sequences listed, 15% to 20% were seen once. The source was PBMCs, mostly from graft donor cells, collected 360 days after TCRalphabeta/CD19-depleted stem cell transplant. The receptor set was obtained from a male patient aged 2 to 9 who had a stem cell transplant for acute lymphoblastic leukemia, so the T cells may come from the graft donor. CDR3s include the opening cysteine and the closing phenylalanine or tryptophan. A D gene is named only where the DNA matches it firmly. Clone sizes are given selectively: once, few, many, or a class where the clone is expanded.

j_gene: TRBJ2-2; d_gene: TRBD2; abundance: few; v_gene: TRBV27; len: 17; CDR3nt: TGTGCCAGCAGTTTTTTTAGCGGGCTTAGTAGCACCGGGGAGCTGTTTTTT; CDR3aa: CASSFFSGLSSTGELFF
j_gene: TRBJ2-1; d_gene: NA; abundance: few; v_gene: TRBV14; len: 15; CDR3nt: TGTGCCAGCAATGGACGGGAAGAGAGTTACAATGAGCAGTTCTTC; CDR3aa: CASNGREESYNEQFF
j_gene: TRBJ2-1; d_gene: NA; abundance: NA; v_gene: TRBV28; len: 16; CDR3nt: TGTGCCAGCAGTTTTGGGGGACTTCCCCCCCACAATGAGCAGTTCTTC; CDR3aa: CASSFGGLPPHNEQFF
j_gene: TRBJ2-5; d_gene: TRBD1; abundance: NA; v_gene: TRBV20-1; len: 16; CDR3nt: TGCAGTGCTAGCCCACTCGACAGGGCCAGGAAAGAGACCCAGTACTTC; CDR3aa: CSASPLDRARKETQYF
j_gene: TRBJ2-3; d_gene: NA; abundance: many; v_gene: TRBV10-3; len: 13; CDR3nt: TGTGCCATCAGGAATCAAGGGGCAGATACGCAGTATTTT; CDR3aa: CAIRNQGADTQYF
j_gene: TRBJ2-6; d_gene: NA; abundance: many; v_gene: TRBV12-3/TRBV12-4; len: 15; CDR3nt: TGTGCCAGCAGTTTAGCTCGCACTGGGGCCAACGTCCTGACTTTC; CDR3aa: CASSLARTGANVLTF
j_gene: TRBJ1-1; d_gene: NA; abundance: NA; v_gene: TRBV13; len: 17; CDR3nt: TGTGCCAGCAGCCACTATTGGGCACTACAGGGATCCACTGAAGCTTTCTTT; CDR3aa: CASSHYWALQGSTEAFF
j_gene: TRBJ2-5; d_gene: TRBD2; abundance: NA; v_gene: TRBV12-3/TRBV12-4; len: 17; CDR3nt: TGTGCCAGCAGTTTGGAGCTAGCGGGAGGCCGCCAAGAGACCCAGTACTTC; CDR3aa: CASSLELAGGRQETQYF
j_gene: TRBJ2-1; d_gene: TRBD1; abundance: NA; v_gene: TRBV20-1; len: 15; CDR3nt: TGCAGTGCCAGGGGGTCCCGGGACCTCCCCAATGAGCAGTTCTTC; CDR3aa: CSARGSRDLPNEQFF
j_gene: TRBJ1-5; d_gene: NA; abundance: few; v_gene: TRBV4-1; len: 16; CDR3nt: TGCGCCAGCAGCCAAGAGGCTCACTATAGCAATCAGCCCCAGCATTTT; CDR3aa: CASSQEAHYSNQPQHF
j_gene: TRBJ2-3; d_gene: NA; abundance: few; v_gene: TRBV20-1; len: 13; CDR3nt: TGCAGTGCTAGTGGACTCTCCCGGGGGACGCAGTATTTT; CDR3aa: CSASGLSRGTQYF
j_gene: TRBJ2-7; d_gene: TRBD1; abundance: few; v_gene: TRBV10-3; len: 19; CDR3nt: TGTGCCATCAGTGACTCAAGCGCCTCCGGGACAGCCTACTCCTACGAGCAGTACTTC; CDR3aa: CAISDSSASGTAYSYEQYF
j_gene: TRBJ2-7; d_gene: NA; abundance: NA; v_gene: TRBV14; len: 14; CDR3nt: TGTGCCAGCAGCTTATCCTACCCAATGGACGAGCAGTACTTC; CDR3aa: CASSLSYPMDEQYF
j_gene: TRBJ1-5; d_gene: TRBD1; abundance: NA; v_gene: TRBV2; len: 17; CDR3nt: TGTGCCAGCAGCCCAGACAGGGTAGGGGGGAGGGATCAGCCCCAGCATTTT; CDR3aa: CASSPDRVGGRDQPQHF
j_gene: TRBJ2-7; d_gene: NA; abundance: NA; v_gene: TRBV6-2/TRBV6-3; len: 10; CDR3nt: TGTGCCAGCAGCAAATACGAGCAGTACTTC; CDR3aa: CASSKYEQYF
j_gene: TRBJ1-5; d_gene: NA; abundance: NA; v_gene: TRBV6-1; len: 15; CDR3nt: TGTGCCAGCAGGAATGTGGGGGCCGGCAATCAGCCCCAGCATTTT; CDR3aa: CASRNVGAGNQPQHF
j_gene: TRBJ1-4; d_gene: NA; abundance: few; v_gene: TRBV24-1; len: 12; CDR3nt: TGTGCCACCAGTGATGGAGGGGAAAAACTGTTTTTT; CDR3aa: CATSDGGEKLFF
j_gene: TRBJ2-1; d_gene: TRBD2; abundance: NA; v_gene: TRBV15; len: 20; CDR3nt: TGTGCCACCAGCAGCCTCCGAGGGCTAGCGGGAGTCTCCCCCTACAATGAGCAGTTCTTC; CDR3aa: CATSSLRGLAGVSPYNEQFF
j_gene: TRBJ2-7; d_gene: NA; abundance: few; v_gene: TRBV28; len: 14; CDR3nt: TGTGCCAGCAGTTTAACCCGGGCTCAAAGGGAGCAGTACTTC; CDR3aa: CASSLTRAQREQYF
j_gene: TRBJ2-1; d_gene: TRBD2; abundance: few; v_gene: TRBV7-8; len: 15; CDR3nt: TGTGCCAGCAGCCAGAGCGGGGGCGGGTACAATGAGCAGTTCTTC; CDR3aa: CASSQSGGGYNEQFF
j_gene: TRBJ2-5; d_gene: NA; abundance: NA; v_gene: TRBV7-6; len: 17; CDR3nt: TGTGCCAGCAGCTCCATGGGGGGCGGGAGCGGTAGAGAGACCCAGTACTTC; CDR3aa: CASSSMGGGSGRETQYF
j_gene: TRBJ1-5; d_gene: NA; abundance: many; v_gene: TRBV10-3; len: 13; CDR3nt: TGTGCCATCAGTGAGGCAGGGAATCAGCCCCAGCATTTT; CDR3aa: CAISEAGNQPQHF
j_gene: TRBJ2-1; d_gene: NA; abundance: NA; v_gene: TRBV7-9; len: 15; CDR3nt: TGTGCCAGCAGCTTAGCGCCATCGTCATCTAATGAGCAGTTCTTC; CDR3aa: CASSLAPSSSNEQFF
j_gene: TRBJ2-2; d_gene: NA; abundance: NA; v_gene: TRBV28; len: 17; CDR3nt: TGTGCCAGCAGTCTCCCCGGAAAAAGTGCGAACACCGGGGAGCTGTTTTTT; CDR3aa: CASSLPGKSANTGELFF
j_gene: TRBJ2-5; d_gene: NA; abundance: few; v_gene: TRBV30; len: 11; CDR3nt: TGTGCCTGGAGCGACAGGGAGACCCAGTACTTC; CDR3aa: CAWSDRETQYF
j_gene: TRBJ1-5; d_gene: TRBD1; abundance: NA; v_gene: TRBV9; len: 15; CDR3nt: TGTGCCAGCAGTGGGACAGGGAATAGCAATCAGCCCCAGCATTTT; CDR3aa: CASSGTGNSNQPQHF
j_gene: TRBJ2-1; d_gene: NA; abundance: few; v_gene: TRBV6-5; len: 14; CDR3nt: TGTGCCAGCAACGGGAGAAGGACTTGGGACGAGCAGTTCTTC; CDR3aa: CASNGRRTWDEQFF
j_gene: TRBJ2-3; d_gene: NA; abundance: few; v_gene: TRBV20-1; len: 12; CDR3nt: TGCAGTGCTAGAAAGCAAGGAGATACGCAGTATTTT; CDR3aa: CSARKQGDTQYF
j_gene: TRBJ2-7; d_gene: NA; abundance: many; v_gene: TRBV28; len: 14; CDR3nt: TGTGCCAGCACCCGCCCGGGCAGGGCCTACGAGCAGTACTTC; CDR3aa: CASTRPGRAYEQYF
j_gene: TRBJ2-5; d_gene: NA; abundance: few; v_gene: TRBV6-2/TRBV6-3; len: 16; CDR3nt: TGTGCCAGCAGTTACTCTCGGGACACCTACCAAGAGACCCAGTACTTC; CDR3aa: CASSYSRDTYQETQYF
j_gene: TRBJ2-3; d_gene: NA; abundance: NA; v_gene: TRBV15; len: 15; CDR3nt: TGTGCCACCAGCAGAGAAGGGTCTAGCCCAGATACGCAGTATTTT; CDR3aa: CATSREGSSPDTQYF
j_gene: TRBJ2-5; d_gene: TRBD2; abundance: few; v_gene: TRBV29-1; len: 13; CDR3nt: TGCAGCGTTGAAGACCGGACTAGTAAGACCCAGTACTTC; CDR3aa: CSVEDRTSKTQYF
j_gene: TRBJ1-1; d_gene: NA; abundance: NA; v_gene: TRBV5-4; len: 13; CDR3nt: TGTGCCAGCAGCTCCCTGTTGGGACCGGAAGCTTTCTTT; CDR3aa: CASSSLLGPEAFF
j_gene: TRBJ2-7; d_gene: NA; abundance: NA; v_gene: TRBV7-2; len: 14; CDR3nt: TGTGCCAGCAGCCTGGGCAGGGAGTTGGGGGAGCAGTACTTC; CDR3aa: CASSLGRELGEQYF
j_gene: TRBJ1-5; d_gene: TRBD1; abundance: NA; v_gene: TRBV6-2/TRBV6-3; len: 15; CDR3nt: TGTGCCAGCAGTTACTCAGGACAGGTATGGCAGCCCCAGCATTTT; CDR3aa: CASSYSGQVWQPQHF
j_gene: TRBJ2-7; d_gene: NA; abundance: few; v_gene: TRBV20-1; len: 12; CDR3nt: TGCAGTGCAACCCAGACCGCCTACGAGCAGTACTTC; CDR3aa: CSATQTAYEQYF
j_gene: TRBJ1-1; d_gene: TRBD1; abundance: NA; v_gene: TRBV12-3/TRBV12-4; len: 14; CDR3nt: TGTGCCAGCGGATCCACAGGGGGAAGGACTGAAGCTTTCTTT; CDR3aa: CASGSTGGRTEAFF
j_gene: TRBJ1-5; d_gene: TRBD1; abundance: few; v_gene: TRBV28; len: 15; CDR3nt: TGTGCCAGCACCAAACTGACAGGGGAAAGTCAGCCCCAGCATTTT; CDR3aa: CASTKLTGESQPQHF
j_gene: TRBJ2-1; d_gene: TRBD1; abundance: NA; v_gene: TRBV15; len: 15; CDR3nt: TGTGCCACCAGCAGTCGGGGACAGGGGTACAATGAGCAGTTCTTC; CDR3aa: CATSSRGQGYNEQFF
j_gene: TRBJ2-3; d_gene: TRBD1; abundance: many; v_gene: TRBV24-1; len: 16; CDR3nt: TGTGCCACCAGTGGGACAGGTTGGGAAAGCACAGATACGCAGTATTTT; CDR3aa: CATSGTGWESTDTQYF
j_gene: TRBJ2-7; d_gene: NA; abundance: many; v_gene: TRBV4-3; len: 14; CDR3nt: TGCGCCAGCAGCCAATATACGGGAGTATACGAGCAGTACTTC; CDR3aa: CASSQYTGVYEQYF
j_gene: TRBJ2-1; d_gene: NA; abundance: many; v_gene: TRBV20-1; len: 17; CDR3nt: TGCAGTGCTAGAGATAGGCAGGGGAGTAGGTCCCACAATGAGCAGTTCTTC; CDR3aa: CSARDRQGSRSHNEQFF
j_gene: TRBJ2-7; d_gene: NA; abundance: few; v_gene: TRBV5-1; len: 15; CDR3nt: TGCGCCAGCAGAAAGGGAATCTCGTGGGACTACGAGCAGTACTTC; CDR3aa: CASRKGISWDYEQYF
j_gene: TRBJ2-2; d_gene: NA; abundance: few; v_gene: TRBV4-1; len: 16; CDR3nt: TGCGCCAGCAGGGGGATAGTTCTAACCAACACCGGGGAGCTGTTTTTT; CDR3aa: CASRGIVLTNTGELFF
j_gene: TRBJ2-1; d_gene: NA; abundance: NA; v_gene: TRBV7-3; len: 15; CDR3nt: TGTGCCAGCAGCGAGGGACCGCCTGCCCCTCCTGAGCAGTTCTTC; CDR3aa: CASSEGPPAPPEQFF
j_gene: TRBJ1-4; d_gene: NA; abundance: few; v_gene: TRBV6-5; len: 14; CDR3nt: TGTGCCAGCAGTTCCCTCGGCCCAAATGAAAAACTGTTTTTT; CDR3aa: CASSSLGPNEKLFF
j_gene: TRBJ2-1; d_gene: NA; abundance: NA; v_gene: TRBV2; len: 19; CDR3nt: TGTGCCAGCAGTGAAGAGGGGGGGCCCGCGGAGGGCCGATACAATGAGCAGTTCTTC; CDR3aa: CASSEEGGPAEGRYNEQFF
j_gene: TRBJ2-3; d_gene: NA; abundance: few; v_gene: TRBV7-9; len: 17; CDR3nt: TGTGCCAGCAGCTTAGTTCTTAGGGAGAGCTCCACAGATACGCAGTATTTT; CDR3aa: CASSLVLRESSTDTQYF
j_gene: TRBJ2-7; d_gene: TRBD2; abundance: NA; v_gene: TRBV9; len: 20; CDR3nt: TGTGCCAGCAGCGTAGTCGCCCCCCGGGATTCCGGGACTATCTTCTACGAGCAGTACTTC; CDR3aa: CASSVVAPRDSGTIFYEQYF
j_gene: TRBJ2-5; d_gene: NA; abundance: NA; v_gene: TRBV12-3/TRBV12-4; len: 13; CDR3nt: TGTGCCAGCAGTTTGAGGGGTGCAGAGACCCAGTACTTC; CDR3aa: CASSLRGAETQYF
j_gene: TRBJ2-1; d_gene: NA; abundance: NA; v_gene: TRBV7-2; len: 14; CDR3nt: TGTGCCAGCAACCCCCTGGGGGCCGGGAATGAGCAGTTCTTC; CDR3aa: CASNPLGAGNEQFF
j_gene: TRBJ2-2; d_gene: TRBD2; abundance: few; v_gene: TRBV4-3; len: 18; CDR3nt: TGCGCCAGCAGCCAAGATGTACTAGCGGGAGGTAAAACCGGGGAGCTGTTTTTT; CDR3aa: CASSQDVLAGGKTGELFF
j_gene: TRBJ1-5; d_gene: NA; abundance: many; v_gene: TRBV12-3/TRBV12-4; len: 16; CDR3nt: TGTGCCAGCAGTTTTGGCGGGGGCGGAGGCAATCAGCCCCAGCATTTT; CDR3aa: CASSFGGGGGNQPQHF
j_gene: TRBJ2-1; d_gene: TRBD1; abundance: few; v_gene: TRBV5-1; len: 16; CDR3nt: TGCGCCAGCACCGGGACAGGGATGTTTAGCTACAATGAGCAGTTCTTC; CDR3aa: CASTGTGMFSYNEQFF